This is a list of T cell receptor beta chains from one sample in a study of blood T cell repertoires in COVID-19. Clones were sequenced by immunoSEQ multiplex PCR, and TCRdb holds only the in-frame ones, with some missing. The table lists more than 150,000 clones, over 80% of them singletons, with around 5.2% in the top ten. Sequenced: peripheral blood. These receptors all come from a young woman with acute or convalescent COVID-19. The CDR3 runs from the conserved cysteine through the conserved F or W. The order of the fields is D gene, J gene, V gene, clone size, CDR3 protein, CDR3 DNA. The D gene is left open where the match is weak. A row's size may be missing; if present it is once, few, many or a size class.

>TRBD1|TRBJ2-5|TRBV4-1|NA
CASSQTEGQGQETQYF
TGCGCCAGCAGCCAAACGGAGGGACAGGGGCAAGAGACCCAGTACTTC
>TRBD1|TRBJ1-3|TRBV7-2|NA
CASSLEDRGSGNTIYF
TGTGCCAGCAGCTTAGAGGACAGGGGGTCTGGAAACACCATATATTTT
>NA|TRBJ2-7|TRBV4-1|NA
CASSQRTGLRPYEQYF
TGCGCCAGCAGCCAAAGAACCGGACTTCGACCCTACGAGCAGTACTTC
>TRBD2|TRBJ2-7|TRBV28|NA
CASKGYSTSGSYEQYF
TGTGCCAGCAAAGGCTACAGCACTAGCGGCTCCTACGAGCAGTACTTC
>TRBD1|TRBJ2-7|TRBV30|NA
CAWRRRDRAYEQYF
TGTGCCTGGAGGAGGAGGGACAGGGCCTACGAGCAGTACTTC
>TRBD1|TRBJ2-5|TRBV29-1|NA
CSVEVQGARRETQYF
TGCAGCGTTGAAGTCCAGGGGGCGAGGCGTGAGACCCAGTACTTC
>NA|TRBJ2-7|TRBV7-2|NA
CASSRSLTGHYEQYF
TGTGCCAGCAGCAGGTCGTTAACAGGGCACTACGAGCAGTACTTC
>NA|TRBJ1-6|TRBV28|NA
CASRSNSPLHF
TGTGCCAGCAGGAGTAATTCACCCCTCCACTTT
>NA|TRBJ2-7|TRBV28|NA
CASGLSGSYEQYF
TGTGCCAGCGGTCTTTCAGGGTCCTACGAGCAGTACTTC
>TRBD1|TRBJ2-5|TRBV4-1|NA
CASSQVEGQGRQETQYF
TGCGCCAGCAGCCAAGTAGAGGGACAGGGGAGGCAAGAGACCCAGTACTTC
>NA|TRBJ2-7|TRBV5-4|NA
CASSLGFGGSYEQYF
TGTGCCAGCAGCTTGGGTTTCGGCGGCTCCTACGAGCAGTACTTC
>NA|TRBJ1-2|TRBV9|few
CASSVDAGANYGYTF
TGTGCCAGCAGCGTAGACGCGGGGGCTAACTATGGCTACACCTTC
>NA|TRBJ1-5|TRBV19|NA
CASSFRDSGYSNQPQHF
TGTGCCAGTAGTTTCCGGGACTCCGGATATAGCAATCAGCCCCAGCATTTT
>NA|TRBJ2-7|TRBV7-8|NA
CASSPPYRRGVYEQYF
TGTGCCAGCAGCCCACCGTACAGGAGAGGAGTATACGAGCAGTACTTC
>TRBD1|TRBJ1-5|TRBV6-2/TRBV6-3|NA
CASSTLQGASSNQPQHF
TGTGCCAGCAGCACATTACAGGGGGCATCGAGCAATCAGCCCCAGCATTTT
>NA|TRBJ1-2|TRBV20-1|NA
CSAVDGEGYTF
TGCAGTGCCGTAGACGGGGAGGGCTACACCTTC
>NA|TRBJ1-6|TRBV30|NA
CAWSVPGNSPLHF
TGTGCCTGGAGTGTACCGGGGAATTCACCCCTCCACTTT
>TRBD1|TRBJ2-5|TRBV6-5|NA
CASSSLDRAGETQYF
TGTGCCAGCAGTTCCCTGGACAGGGCGGGGGAGACCCAGTACTTC
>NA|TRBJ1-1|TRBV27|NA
CASSPDLTGTAFF
TGTGCCAGCAGTCCGGACCTGACAGGCACAGCTTTCTTT
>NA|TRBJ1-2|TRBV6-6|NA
CASTGLGGNYGYTF
TGTGCCAGCACCGGACTCGGAGGTAACTATGGCTACACCTTC
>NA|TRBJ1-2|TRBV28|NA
CASSALDSNYGYTF
TGTGCCAGCAGTGCCCTGGACAGTAACTATGGCTACACCTTC
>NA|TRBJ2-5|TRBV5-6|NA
CASSWRGETQYF
TGTGCCAGCAGCTGGAGAGGAGAGACCCAGTACTTC
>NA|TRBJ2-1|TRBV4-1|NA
CASSQEGTGISNEQFF
TGCGCCAGCAGCCAAGAAGGAACAGGTATCTCCAATGAGCAGTTCTTC
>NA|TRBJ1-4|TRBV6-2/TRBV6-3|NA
CAISDPSGINEKLFF
TGTGCCATCAGTGACCCGAGCGGGATTAATGAAAAACTGTTTTTT
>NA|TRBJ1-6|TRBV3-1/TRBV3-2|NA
CASRDKKDKAIIHNSPLHF
TGTGCCAGCAGGGACAAAAAGGACAAGGCTATCATCCATAATTCACCCCTCCACTTT
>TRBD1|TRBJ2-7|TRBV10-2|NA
CASSATGGNEQYF
TGCGCCAGCAGTGCTACAGGGGGGAACGAGCAGTACTTC
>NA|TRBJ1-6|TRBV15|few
CATSRTLNSPLHF
TGTGCCACCAGCAGAACTCTGAATTCACCCCTCCACTTT
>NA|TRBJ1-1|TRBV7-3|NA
CASSWDNKNTEAFF
TGTGCCAGCAGCTGGGACAACAAGAACACTGAAGCTTTCTTT
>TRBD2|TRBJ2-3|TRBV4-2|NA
CASSPSSGGSTDTQYF
TGTGCCAGCAGCCCCAGTAGCGGGGGGAGCACAGATACGCAGTATTTT
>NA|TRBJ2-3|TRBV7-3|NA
CASSLGGSADTQYF
TGTGCCAGCAGCCTTGGAGGGTCGGCCGATACGCAGTATTTT
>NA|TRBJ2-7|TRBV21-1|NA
CASITRGHEQYF
TGTGCCAGCATCACCAGGGGGCACGAGCAGTACTTC
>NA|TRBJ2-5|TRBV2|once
CASSDSLQETQYF
TGTGCCAGCAGTGATTCCCTACAAGAGACCCAGTACTTC
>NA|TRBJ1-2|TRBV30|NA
CAWTPQGPGEYGYTF
TGTGCCTGGACCCCACAGGGACCCGGGGAATATGGCTACACCTTC
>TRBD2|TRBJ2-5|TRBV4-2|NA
CASSQAGFSSGGQETQYF
TGTGCCAGCAGCCAAGCAGGTTTCTCTAGCGGGGGCCAAGAGACCCAGTACTTC
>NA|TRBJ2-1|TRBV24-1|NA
CATSDLSGGPEQFF
TGTGCCACCAGTGATTTGTCTGGCGGGCCTGAGCAGTTCTTC
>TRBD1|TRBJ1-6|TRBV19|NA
CASSIPTGIKPPLHF
TGTGCCAGTAGTATACCGACAGGGATAAAGCCACCCCTCCACTTT
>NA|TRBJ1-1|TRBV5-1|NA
CASSKEQGLEAFF
TGCGCCAGCAGCAAAGAACAGGGCCTTGAAGCTTTCTTT
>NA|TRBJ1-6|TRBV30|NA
CAWSGGGKSYNSPLHF
TGTGCCTGGAGTGGCGGAGGGAAGTCCTATAATTCACCCCTCCACTTT
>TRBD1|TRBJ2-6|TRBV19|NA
CASNPRVGQGASGANVLTF
TGTGCCAGTAACCCTAGGGTAGGACAGGGCGCCTCTGGGGCCAACGTCCTGACTTTC
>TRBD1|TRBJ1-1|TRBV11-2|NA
CASSLARDRTEAFF
TGTGCCAGCAGCTTAGCCCGGGACAGGACTGAAGCTTTCTTT
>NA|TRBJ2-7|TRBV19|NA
CASSFTTDTYEQYF
TGTGCCAGTAGTTTCACGACTGATACCTACGAGCAGTACTTC